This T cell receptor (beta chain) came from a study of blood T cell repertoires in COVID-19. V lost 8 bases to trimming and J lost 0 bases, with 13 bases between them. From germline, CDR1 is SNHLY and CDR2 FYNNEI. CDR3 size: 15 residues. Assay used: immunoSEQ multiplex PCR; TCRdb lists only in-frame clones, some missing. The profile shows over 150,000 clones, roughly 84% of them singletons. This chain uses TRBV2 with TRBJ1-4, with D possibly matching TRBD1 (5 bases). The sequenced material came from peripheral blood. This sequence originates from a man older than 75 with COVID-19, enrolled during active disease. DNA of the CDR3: TGTGCCAGCGTGGGACTCTGGGCAACTAATGAAAAACTGTTTTTT. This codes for CASVGLWATNEKLFF. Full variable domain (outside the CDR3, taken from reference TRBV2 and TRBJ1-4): EPEVTQTPSHQVTQMGQEVILRCVPISNHLYFYWYRQILGQKVEFLVSFYNNEISEKSEIFDDQFSVERPDGSNFTLKIRSTKLEDSAMYFCASVGLWATNEKLFFGSGTQLSVL.